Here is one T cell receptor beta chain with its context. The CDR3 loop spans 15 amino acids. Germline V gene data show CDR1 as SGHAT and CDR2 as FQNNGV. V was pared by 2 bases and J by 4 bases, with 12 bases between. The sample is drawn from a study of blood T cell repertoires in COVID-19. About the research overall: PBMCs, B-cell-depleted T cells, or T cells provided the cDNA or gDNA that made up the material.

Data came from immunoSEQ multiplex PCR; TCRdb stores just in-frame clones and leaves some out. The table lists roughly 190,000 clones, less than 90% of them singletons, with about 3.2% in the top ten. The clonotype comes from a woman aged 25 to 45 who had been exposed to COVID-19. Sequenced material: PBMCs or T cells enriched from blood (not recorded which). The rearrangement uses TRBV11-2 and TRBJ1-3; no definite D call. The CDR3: CASSLSSTRGNTIYF. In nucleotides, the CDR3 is TGTGCCAGCAGCTTATCGTCAACTCGAGGAAACACCATATATTTT.